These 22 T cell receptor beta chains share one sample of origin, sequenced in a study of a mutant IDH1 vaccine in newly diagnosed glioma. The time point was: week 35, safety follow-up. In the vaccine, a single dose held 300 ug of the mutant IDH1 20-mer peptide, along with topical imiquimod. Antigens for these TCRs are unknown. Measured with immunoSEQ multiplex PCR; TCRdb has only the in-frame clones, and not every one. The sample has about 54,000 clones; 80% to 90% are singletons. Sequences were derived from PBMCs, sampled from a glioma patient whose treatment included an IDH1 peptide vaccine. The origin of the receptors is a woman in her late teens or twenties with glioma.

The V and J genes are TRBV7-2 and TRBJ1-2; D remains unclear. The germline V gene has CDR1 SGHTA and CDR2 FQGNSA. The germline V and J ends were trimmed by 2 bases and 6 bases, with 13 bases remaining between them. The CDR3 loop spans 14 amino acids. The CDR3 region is CASSLFKGRNGYTF. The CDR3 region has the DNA TGTGCCAGCAGCTTATTCAAGGGAAGGAATGGCTACACCTTC.

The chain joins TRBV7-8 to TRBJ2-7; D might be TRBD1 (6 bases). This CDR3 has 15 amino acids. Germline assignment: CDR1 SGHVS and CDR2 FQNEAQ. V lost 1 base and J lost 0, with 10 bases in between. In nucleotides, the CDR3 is TGTGCCAGCAGCTTAGAGGGGGATTACTCCTACGAGCAGTACTTC. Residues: CASSLEGDYSYEQYF.

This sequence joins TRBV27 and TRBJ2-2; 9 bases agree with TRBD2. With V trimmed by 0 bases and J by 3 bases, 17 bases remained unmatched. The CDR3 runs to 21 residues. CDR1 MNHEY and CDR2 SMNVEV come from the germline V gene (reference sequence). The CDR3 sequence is CASSLSRQGVISGRYTGELFF. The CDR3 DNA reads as TGTGCCAGCAGTTTATCCCGACAGGGAGTTATTAGCGGGAGATACACCGGGGAGCTGTTTTTT.

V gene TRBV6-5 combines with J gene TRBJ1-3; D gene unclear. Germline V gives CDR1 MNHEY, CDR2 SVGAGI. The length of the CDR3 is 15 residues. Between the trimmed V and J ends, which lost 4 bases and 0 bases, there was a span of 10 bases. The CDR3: CASSSPTYSGNTIYF. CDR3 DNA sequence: TGTGCCAGCAGTTCGCCCACTTACTCTGGAAACACCATATATTTT.

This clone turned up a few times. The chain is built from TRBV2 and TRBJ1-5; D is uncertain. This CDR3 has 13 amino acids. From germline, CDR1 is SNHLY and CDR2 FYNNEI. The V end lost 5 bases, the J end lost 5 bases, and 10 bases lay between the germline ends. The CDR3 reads CASSKLDYQPQHF. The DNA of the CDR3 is TGTGCCAGCAGTAAGTTAGATTATCAGCCCCAGCATTTT.

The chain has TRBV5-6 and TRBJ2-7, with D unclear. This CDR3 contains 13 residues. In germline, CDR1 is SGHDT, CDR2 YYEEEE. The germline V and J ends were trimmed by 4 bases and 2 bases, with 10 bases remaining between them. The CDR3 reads CASSPPTTYEQYF. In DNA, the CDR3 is TGTGCCAGCAGCCCACCGACAACCTACGAGCAGTACTTC.

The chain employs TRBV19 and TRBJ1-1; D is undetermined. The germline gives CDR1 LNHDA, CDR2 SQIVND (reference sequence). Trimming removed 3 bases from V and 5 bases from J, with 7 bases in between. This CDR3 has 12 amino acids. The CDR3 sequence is CASSIRWTEAFF. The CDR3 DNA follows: TGTGCCAGTAGTATCAGATGGACTGAAGCTTTCTTT.

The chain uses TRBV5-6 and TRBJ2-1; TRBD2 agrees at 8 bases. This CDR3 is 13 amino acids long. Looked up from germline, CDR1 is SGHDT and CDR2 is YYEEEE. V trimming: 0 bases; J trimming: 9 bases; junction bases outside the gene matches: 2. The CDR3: CASSLGTSLEQFF. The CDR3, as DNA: TGTGCCAGCAGCTTGGGGACTAGCCTTGAGCAGTTCTTC.

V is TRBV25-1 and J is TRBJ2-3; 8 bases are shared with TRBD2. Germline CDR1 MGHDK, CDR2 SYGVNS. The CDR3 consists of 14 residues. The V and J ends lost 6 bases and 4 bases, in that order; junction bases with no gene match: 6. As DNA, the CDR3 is TGTGCCAGCAGCGTAGCGGGGTCGGCAGATACGCAGTATTTT. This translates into CASSVAGSADTQYF.

This CDR3 is CASSGPFTNEKLFF. CDR3 in DNA: TGTGCCAGTAGTGGACCTTTCACCAATGAAAAACTGTTTTTT. The rearrangement uses TRBV19 and TRBJ1-4; no firm D call. The germline V and J ends were trimmed by 5 bases and 5 bases, with 12 bases remaining between them. Germline loops: CDR1 LNHDA, CDR2 SQIVND (reference sequence). The CDR3 contains 14 residues.

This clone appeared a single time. For the CDR3, the DNA is TGTGCCAGTAGCCCAGCGGGAGCCTCCTACGAGCAGTACTTC. It specifies CASSPAGASYEQYF. The chain links TRBV19 to TRBJ2-7, with 8 nucleotides matching TRBD2. The J segment lost 0 bases and the V segment lost 6 bases, leaving 4 bases of the junction unmatched. The CDR3 extends over 14 amino acids. Germline-derived CDR1 and CDR2 are LNHDA and SQIVND (reference sequence).

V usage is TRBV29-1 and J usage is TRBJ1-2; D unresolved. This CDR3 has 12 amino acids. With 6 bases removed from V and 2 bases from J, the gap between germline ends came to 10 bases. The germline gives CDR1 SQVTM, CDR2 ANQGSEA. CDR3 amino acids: CSVGVENYGYTF. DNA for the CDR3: TGCAGCGTGGGCGTAGAGAACTATGGCTACACCTTC.

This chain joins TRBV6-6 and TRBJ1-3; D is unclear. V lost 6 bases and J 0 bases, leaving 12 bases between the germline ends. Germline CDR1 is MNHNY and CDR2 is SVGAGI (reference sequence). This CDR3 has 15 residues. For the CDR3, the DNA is TGTGCCAGCAGCCCACAGTCAAGCTCTGGAAACACCATATATTTT. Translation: CASSPQSSSGNTIYF.

The CDR3 region has the DNA TGTGCCAGCAGTTTATTATATTGGAGGGAAAAACTGTTTTTT. It yields the protein CASSLLYWREKLFF. The chain has TRBV28 and TRBJ1-4, with no clear D. The CDR3 is 14 amino acids. Germline V gene sequence: CDR1 MDHEN, CDR2 SYDVKM. Trimming shortened V by 1 base and J by 8 bases, and 11 bases separated the two germline ends.

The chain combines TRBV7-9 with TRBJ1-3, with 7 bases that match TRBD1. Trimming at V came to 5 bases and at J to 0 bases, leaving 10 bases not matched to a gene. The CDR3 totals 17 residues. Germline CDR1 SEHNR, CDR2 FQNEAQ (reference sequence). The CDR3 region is CASSALRTGISGNTIYF. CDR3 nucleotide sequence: TGTGCCAGCAGCGCATTGAGGACAGGAATCTCTGGAAACACCATATATTTT.

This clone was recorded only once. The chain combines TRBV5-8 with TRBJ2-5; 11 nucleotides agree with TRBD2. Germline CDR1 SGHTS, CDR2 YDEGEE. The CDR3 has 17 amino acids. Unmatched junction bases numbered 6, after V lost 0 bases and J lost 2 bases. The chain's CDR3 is CASSLGSGGASQETQYF. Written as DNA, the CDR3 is TGTGCCAGCAGCTTGGGTAGCGGGGGGGCCTCACAAGAGACCCAGTACTTC.

The CDR3 DNA sequence: TGTGCCAGCAGCTTAGCCTCCTCCCTAGCCAAAAACATTCAGTACTTC. Translating gives CASSLASSLAKNIQYF. The chain uses TRBV7-9 and TRBJ2-4; D not resolved. Germline CDR1 is SEHNR and CDR2 is FQNEAQ (reference sequence). The V and J ends lost 0 bases and 0 bases respectively, with 9 bases between them. The CDR3 loop spans 16 amino acids.

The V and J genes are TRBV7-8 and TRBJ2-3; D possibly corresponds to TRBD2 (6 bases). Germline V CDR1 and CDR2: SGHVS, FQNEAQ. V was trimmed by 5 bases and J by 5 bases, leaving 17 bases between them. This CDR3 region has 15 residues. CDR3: CASSPPGGVVDTQYF. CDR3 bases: TGTGCCAGCAGCCCTCCCGGGGGTGTAGTAGATACGCAGTATTTT.

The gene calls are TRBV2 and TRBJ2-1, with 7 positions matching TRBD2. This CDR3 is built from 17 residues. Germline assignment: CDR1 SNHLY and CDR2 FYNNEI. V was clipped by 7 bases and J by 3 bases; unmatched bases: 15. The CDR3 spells CASIREAQPGYYNEQFF. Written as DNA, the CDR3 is TGTGCCAGCATCCGGGAGGCCCAACCGGGGTACTACAATGAGCAGTTCTTC. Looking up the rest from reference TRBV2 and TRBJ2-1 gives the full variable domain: EPEVTQTPSHQVTQMGQEVILRCVPISNHLYFYWYRQILGQKVEFLVSFYNNEISEKSEIFDDQFSVERPDGSNFTLKIRSTKLEDSAMYFCASIREAQPGYYNEQFFGPGTRLTVL.

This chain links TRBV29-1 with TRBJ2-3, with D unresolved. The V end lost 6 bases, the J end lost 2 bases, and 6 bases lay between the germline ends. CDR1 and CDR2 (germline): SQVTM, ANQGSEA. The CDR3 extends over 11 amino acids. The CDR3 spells CSVFFTDTQYF. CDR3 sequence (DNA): TGCAGCGTCTTTTTCACAGATACGCAGTATTTT.

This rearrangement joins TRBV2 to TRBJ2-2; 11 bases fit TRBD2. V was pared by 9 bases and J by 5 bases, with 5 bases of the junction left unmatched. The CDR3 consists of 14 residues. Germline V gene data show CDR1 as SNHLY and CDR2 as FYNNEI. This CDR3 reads CARGTSGKTGELFF. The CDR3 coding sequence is TGTGCCAGGGGGACTAGCGGCAAGACCGGGGAGCTGTTTTTT. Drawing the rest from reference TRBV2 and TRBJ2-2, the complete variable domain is EPEVTQTPSHQVTQMGQEVILRCVPISNHLYFYWYRQILGQKVEFLVSFYNNEISEKSEIFDDQFSVERPDGSNFTLKIRSTKLEDSAMYFCARGTSGKTGELFFGEGSRLTVL.

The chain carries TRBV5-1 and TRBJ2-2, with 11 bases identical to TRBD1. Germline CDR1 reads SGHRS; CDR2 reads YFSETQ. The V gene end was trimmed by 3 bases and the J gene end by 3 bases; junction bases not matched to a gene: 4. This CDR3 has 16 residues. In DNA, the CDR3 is TGCGCCAGCAGCTCGGGACAGGGGGTATACACCGGGGAGCTGTTTTTT. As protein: CASSSGQGVYTGELFF. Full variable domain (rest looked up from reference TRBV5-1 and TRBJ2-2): KAGVTQTPRYLIKTRGQQVTLSCSPISGHRSVSWYQQTPGQGLQFLFEYFSETQRNKGNFPGRFSGRQFSNSRSEMNVSTLELGDSALYLCASSSGQGVYTGELFFGEGSRLTVL.